These 31 T cell receptor beta chains came from one sample sequenced in a study of cytomegalovirus exposure and HLA in healthy donors. Sequencing was performed with immunoSEQ multiplex PCR; in TCRdb, only in-frame clones are kept and a portion is missing. Of hundreds of thousands of clones in the sample, 80% to 90% were seen once. Material: PBMCs. The source is a woman aged 18 to 35 in good health and CMV-seronegative.

The genes are TRBV7-9 and TRBJ2-1, with D possibly being TRBD2 (5 bases). Germline lookup yields CDR1 SEHNR and CDR2 FQNEAQ (reference sequence). V lost 11 bases, J lost 0 bases, and 8 bases lay in between. CDR3 length: 12 amino acids. The CDR3 DNA is TGTGCCGGACTGAGCTCCTACAATGAGCAGTTCTTC. It specifies CAGLSSYNEQFF.

This chain uses TRBV9 with TRBJ1-2; unclear D gene. Germline V gene sequence: CDR1 SGDLS, CDR2 YYNGEE. V was cut by 7 bases and J by 4 bases, with 11 bases left in between. The CDR3 extends over 12 amino acids. CDR3 protein: CASAVGSYGYTF. The DNA of the CDR3 is TGTGCCAGCGCCGTGGGGAGCTATGGCTACACCTTC.

The chain carries TRBV4-1 and TRBJ2-3; the match to TRBD2 covers 7 bases. The V gene end was trimmed by 4 bases and the J gene end by 3 bases; junction bases not matched to a gene: 19. The CDR3 runs 19 residues. CDR1 MGHRA and CDR2 YSYEKL come from the germline V gene. CDR3 sequence (DNA): TGCGCCAGCAGCCCTGTCCCCATGGGGGGAGGGAGAAGGACAGATACGCAGTATTTT. Translating it yields CASSPVPMGGGRRTDTQYF.

This clone is a singleton in its sample. V usage is TRBV29-1 and J usage is TRBJ2-3; 7 nucleotides match TRBD2. V was clipped by 0 bases and J by 2 bases; unmatched bases: 14. The CDR3 sequence is 18 residues long. CDR1 is SQVTM, CDR2 ANQGSEA, per germline. The CDR3 reads CSVEELEFGGRFTDTQYF. CDR3 bases: TGCAGCGTTGAAGAGTTGGAGTTCGGGGGGAGATTCACAGATACGCAGTATTTT.

The chain joins TRBV14 to TRBJ2-7; a possible D gene is TRBD1 (6 bases). V was pared by 0 bases and J by 7 bases, with 13 bases between. In germline, CDR1 is SGHDN, CDR2 FVKESK. The length of the CDR3 is 14 residues. The CDR3 bases are TGTGCCAGCAGCCAAGATCACCTCGGACAGGAGCAGTACTTC. Residues: CASSQDHLGQEQYF.

The J gene is TRBJ2-3, the V gene TRBV9; no clear D. There are 14 residues in the CDR3. Trimming removed 1 base at V and 2 bases at J, with 8 bases between. Germline CDR1 reads SGDLS; CDR2 reads YYNGEE. CDR3 loop: CASSVTDFTDTQYF. As DNA, the CDR3 is TGTGCCAGCAGCGTAACCGACTTCACAGATACGCAGTATTTT.

The chain links TRBV28 to TRBJ2-7, with 9 bases matching TRBD2. With V trimmed by 7 bases and J by 4 bases, 2 bases remained unmatched. The CDR3 length is 12 residues. Germline V gene lookup returns CDR1 MDHEN and CDR2 SYDVKM. The CDR3 reads CASISGRYEQYF. The CDR3 nucleotides are TGTGCCAGCATTAGCGGGAGATACGAGCAGTACTTC. The full variable domain, its missing parts supplied by reference TRBV28 and TRBJ2-7, is DVKVTQSSRYLVKRTGEKVFLECVQDMDHENMFWYRQDPGLGLRLIYFSYDVKMKEKGDIPEGYSVSREKKERFSLILESASTNQTSMYLCASISGRYEQYFGPGTRLTVT.

The chain uses TRBV10-3 and TRBJ1-3; the D is unclear. This CDR3 has 12 amino acids. Trimming stripped 8 bases from V and 0 bases from J, with 5 bases between. Germline assignment: CDR1 ENHRY and CDR2 SYGVKD. CDR3: CAIASSGNTIYF. CDR3 in DNA: TGTGCCATCGCCAGCTCTGGAAACACCATATATTTT.

The chain is built from TRBV5-1 and TRBJ1-5; no definite D call. V was cut by 7 bases and J by 4 bases, with 12 bases left in between. This CDR3 has 13 amino acids. Germline CDR1 SGHRS, CDR2 YFSETQ. CDR3 nucleotide sequence: TGCGCCAGCTCCCAGTGGGAGAATCAGCCCCAGCATTTT. This sequence encodes CASSQWENQPQHF.

This clone was seen a single time. The CDR3 nucleotides are TGTGCCAGCACCCAAATCGTGGCGGGACTAGCAGCGAACACCGGGGAGCTGTTTTTT. Translating it yields CASTQIVAGLAANTGELFF. This chain connects TRBV28 to TRBJ2-2; 9 positions agree with TRBD2. This CDR3 has 19 residues. Germline values: CDR1 MDHEN, CDR2 SYDVKM. Trimming took 7 bases from V and 0 from J; bases not matched to a gene: 15. Complete variable domain (other parts from reference TRBV28 and TRBJ2-2): DVKVTQSSRYLVKRTGEKVFLECVQDMDHENMFWYRQDPGLGLRLIYFSYDVKMKEKGDIPEGYSVSREKKERFSLILESASTNQTSMYLCASTQIVAGLAANTGELFFGEGSRLTVL.

The chain is built from TRBV27 and TRBJ1-1; D possibly corresponds to TRBD1 (6 bases). Per the germline V gene, CDR1 is MNHEY and CDR2 is SMNVEV (reference sequence). Trimming removed 1 base from V and 3 bases from J, with 15 bases in between. CDR3 length: 16 residues. The CDR3: CASSLFARGADTEAFF. In DNA form, the CDR3 reads TGTGCCAGCAGTTTATTCGCCAGGGGCGCGGACACTGAAGCTTTCTTT.

The V gene is TRBV28, the J gene TRBJ1-5; 12 bases are shared with TRBD1. Germline-derived CDR1 and CDR2 are MDHEN and SYDVKM. V dropped 4 bases and J dropped 7; count of bases not matched to a gene: 5. CDR3 length: 15 residues. This CDR3 is CASSSSGTGGQPQHF. DNA of the CDR3: TGTGCCAGCAGTTCATCCGGGACAGGGGGCCAGCCCCAGCATTTT. Combining the CDR3 with reference TRBV28 and TRBJ1-5 gives the whole variable domain DVKVTQSSRYLVKRTGEKVFLECVQDMDHENMFWYRQDPGLGLRLIYFSYDVKMKEKGDIPEGYSVSREKKERFSLILESASTNQTSMYLCASSSSGTGGQPQHFGDGTRLSIL.

The chain is built from TRBV15 and TRBJ2-7; TRBD2 matches 11 bases. Germline V gives CDR1 LNHNV, CDR2 YYDKDF (reference sequence). This CDR3 contains 14 residues. V lost 5 bases to trimming and J lost 3 bases; unmatched junction nucleotides: 3. CDR3 bases: TGTGCCACCAGCCCTAGCGGGAGGCGCTACGAGCAGTACTTC. It is translated as CATSPSGRRYEQYF.

Written as DNA, the CDR3 is TGTGCCAGCAGCTTAGCCCAGCTCTGGGCCAAGCAGTACTTC. Protein: CASSLAQLWAKQYF. The rearrangement uses TRBV11-2 and TRBJ2-7; no reliable D call. V shed 1 base and J shed 8 bases, with 15 bases lying between them. This CDR3 spans 14 amino acids. Germline lookup yields CDR1 SGHAT and CDR2 FQNNGV.

This rearrangement joins TRBV7-2 to TRBJ2-1; 11 bases line up with TRBD2. CDR3 length: 14 amino acids. Germline values: CDR1 SGHTA, CDR2 FQGNSA. The V gene end was trimmed by 3 bases and the J gene end by 13 bases; junction bases not matched to a gene: 8. CDR3 in amino acids: CASSLQTSGVTQFF. CDR3 nucleotides: TGTGCCAGCAGCTTGCAGACTAGCGGGGTCACCCAGTTCTTC.

The chain uses TRBV7-2 and TRBJ1-1; D may be TRBD1 (5 bases). The CDR3 totals 12 residues. Deletions cut 5 bases from V and 9 bases from J, with 13 bases between. Germline V gives CDR1 SGHTA, CDR2 FQGNSA. CDR3 DNA sequence: TGTGCCAGCAGCCTAGACAGTACCAAAGCTTTCTTT. Protein product: CASSLDSTKAFF.

The V and J genes are TRBV18 and TRBJ1-1; D is possibly TRBD1 (5 bases). CDR1 and CDR2 from the germline V gene are KGHSH and LQKENI. Trimming shortened V by 6 bases and J by 0 bases, and 14 bases separated the two germline ends. The CDR3 runs to 15 residues. Here the CDR3 reads CASSLRAGMNTEAFF. The CDR3 region has the DNA TGTGCCAGCTCTCTCAGGGCAGGTATGAACACTGAAGCTTTCTTT.

V usage is TRBV2 and J usage is TRBJ1-6; TRBD1 aligns across 9 bases. V lost 5 bases and J lost 16; bases outside the gene matches: 12. This CDR3 comprises 14 residues. Germline assignment: CDR1 SNHLY and CDR2 FYNNEI. For the CDR3, the DNA is TGTGCCAGCAGTCGAGACCCCGGGACAGGGAGGCTCCACTTT. The encoded protein is CASSRDPGTGRLHF.

V is TRBV15 and J is TRBJ1-3; D not resolved. CDR3 length: 16 residues. Trimming removed 0 bases from V and 3 bases from J, with 12 bases in between. The germline gives CDR1 LNHNV, CDR2 YYDKDF (reference sequence). DNA for the CDR3: TGTGCCACCAGCAGAGATTCGGGAGGGAATGGAAACACCATATATTTT. It yields the protein CATSRDSGGNGNTIYF.

The rearrangement uses TRBV7-6 and TRBJ2-3; D perhaps matches TRBD2 (5 bases). V was cut by 1 base and J by 5 bases, with 10 bases left in between. CDR1 and CDR2 (germline): SGHVS, FNYEAQ. This CDR3 comprises 14 residues. The CDR3 protein is CASSLGSSGDTQYF. In nucleotides, the CDR3 is TGTGCCAGCAGCTTAGGTTCCAGCGGAGATACGCAGTATTTT.

The V call is TRBV18, the J call TRBJ2-3; 9 nucleotides match TRBD1. The junction had 12 bases not matched to a gene; V was cut back by 4 bases and J by 4 bases. CDR1 and CDR2 from the germline V gene are KGHSH and LQKENI. The CDR3 runs 17 residues. The CDR3 sequence is CASSQNPGTGRPDTQYF. CDR3 sequence (DNA): TGTGCCAGCTCACAAAATCCGGGGACAGGGAGGCCAGATACGCAGTATTTT. Filled out from reference TRBV18 and TRBJ2-3, the complete variable domain reads NAGVMQNPRHLVRRRGQEARLRCSPMKGHSHVYWYRQLPEEGLKFMVYLQKENIIDESGMPKERFSAEFPKEGPSILRIQQVVRGDSAAYFCASSQNPGTGRPDTQYFGPGTRLTVL.

The chain combines TRBV18 with TRBJ2-7; D call uncertain. V was clipped by 6 bases and J by 3 bases, with 6 bases between them. Per the germline V gene, CDR1 is KGHSH and CDR2 is LQKENI. The CDR3 loop spans 11 amino acids. The CDR3 nucleotides read TGTGCCAGCTCCCTAGGCTACGAGCAGTACTTC. It is translated as CASSLGYEQYF. The variable domain in full, completed from reference TRBV18 and TRBJ2-7, reads NAGVMQNPRHLVRRRGQEARLRCSPMKGHSHVYWYRQLPEEGLKFMVYLQKENIIDESGMPKERFSAEFPKEGPSILRIQQVVRGDSAAYFCASSLGYEQYFGPGTRLTVT.

CDR3 region: CAWSPVGGTEAFF. The CDR3 region has the DNA TGTGCCTGGAGCCCCGTGGGAGGCACTGAAGCTTTCTTT. The rearrangement uses TRBV30 and TRBJ1-1; D is unclear. The V end lost 3 bases, the J end lost 4 bases, and 12 bases lay between the germline ends. Germline V CDR1 and CDR2: GTSNPN, SVGIG (reference sequence). This CDR3 has 13 residues.

The chain couples TRBV9 to TRBJ2-3, with 11 bases matching TRBD2. V dropped 7 bases and J dropped 6; count of bases not matched to a gene: 10. The CDR3 extends over 15 amino acids. Germline lookup yields CDR1 SGDLS and CDR2 YYNGEE. The CDR3 spells CASGLAGGPGDTQYF. CDR3 in DNA: TGTGCCAGCGGTTTAGCGGGAGGGCCCGGGGATACGCAGTATTTT. Using reference TRBV9 and TRBJ2-3 for the parts outside the CDR3, the full variable domain is DSGVTQTPKHLITATGQRVTLRCSPRSGDLSVYWYQQSLDQGLQFLIQYYNGEERAKGNILERFSAQQFPDLHSELNLSSLELGDSALYFCASGLAGGPGDTQYFGPGTRLTVL.

This clone was picked up one time. This sample includes further DNA sequences coding for the same CDR3. V and J are TRBV7-9 and TRBJ2-7, with TRBD1 matching over 7 bases. The ends lost 4 bases at V and 1 base at J; junction bases unmatched: 4. Looked up from germline, CDR1 is SEHNR and CDR2 is FQNEAQ (reference sequence). The CDR3 runs to 14 residues. CDR3 DNA: TGTGCCAGCAGCTCCGACAGGGAGTCCTACGAGCAGTACTTC. Translated: CASSSDRESYEQYF. Supplemented by reference TRBV7-9 and TRBJ2-7, the full variable domain reads DTGVSQNPRHKITKRGQNVTFRCDPISEHNRLYWYRQTLGQGPEFLTYFQNEAQLEKSRLLSDRFSAERPKGSFSTLEIQRTEQGDSAMYLCASSSDRESYEQYFGPGTRLTVT.

This chain connects TRBV7-9 to TRBJ2-7, with TRBD1 matching over 8 bases. The CDR3 totals 13 residues. Germline V gene lookup returns CDR1 SEHNR and CDR2 FQNEAQ (reference sequence). The V segment lost 4 bases and the J segment 6 bases; nucleotides outside the gene matches: 5. Written as DNA, the CDR3 is TGTGCCAGCAGCTCAAACACAGGGGGCGAGCAGTACTTC. Protein sequence: CASSSNTGGEQYF.

The chain combines TRBV13 with TRBJ2-6; D gene ambiguous. Germline lookup yields CDR1 PRHDT and CDR2 FYEKMQ (reference sequence). The CDR3 has 16 residues. Trimming pared 1 base from V and 4 bases from J, leaving 11 bases between. CDR3 amino acids: CASSLVLGTGANVLTF. CDR3 in DNA: TGTGCCAGCAGCTTAGTTCTAGGCACCGGGGCCAACGTCCTGACTTTC.

This chain links TRBV4-1 with TRBJ2-4, with D perhaps matching TRBD2 (7 bases). The germline CDR1 and CDR2 sequences are MGHRA and YSYEKL. The CDR3 contains 18 residues. The V and J ends lost 0 bases and 0 bases respectively, with 15 bases between them. The CDR3 DNA reads TGCGCCAGCAGCCAAGACGATGGAGGGGGGGTAGCCAAAAACATTCAGTACTTC. Its protein is CASSQDDGGGVAKNIQYF.

Notes on this clone: A junction boundary mismatches the germline segment, possibly from a read error. CDR3 sequence (DNA): TGCAGCGTGGAAGGACAGGGTGGAAGCATTCAGTACTTC. It encodes CSVEGQGGSIQYF. The J gene is TRBJ2-4, the V gene TRBV29-1, with 8 bases matching TRBD1. This CDR3 is built from 13 residues. Per the germline V gene, CDR1 is SQVTM and CDR2 is ANQGSEA.

The V call is TRBV30, the J call TRBJ1-2; D remains ambiguous. Trimming left V 4 bases short and J 3 bases short, with 6 bases between. This CDR3 contains 11 residues. Germline lookup yields CDR1 GTSNPN and CDR2 SVGIG (reference sequence). In DNA, the CDR3 is TGTGCCTGGAAACAACACTATGGCTACACCTTC. Translated: CAWKQHYGYTF.

The chain links TRBV30 to TRBJ2-6; perhaps TRBD2 as D (5 bases). The germline V and J ends were trimmed by 2 bases and 0 bases, with 11 bases remaining between them. Germline CDR1 is GTSNPN and CDR2 is SVGIG (reference sequence). The CDR3 is 16 amino acids. The DNA of the CDR3 is TGTGCCTGGAGTCCGAACGGGAACTCTGGGGCCAACGTCCTGACTTTC. Its protein product is CAWSPNGNSGANVLTF.